Listed below are T cell receptor beta chains from one sample, sequenced in a study of cytomegalovirus exposure and HLA in healthy donors. Repertoires were generated with immunoSEQ multiplex PCR, while TCRdb's copy carries only in-frame clones and drops some. The sample holds about 60,000 clones, nearly 85% seen once. Sequencing input: PBMCs. These receptors were taken from a man aged 25 to 40 in good health and CMV-seronegative. Each CDR3 is given with its conserved first and last residue. The order of the fields is V gene, J gene, CDR3 protein.

V gene: TRBV19
J gene: TRBJ1-5
CDR3 protein: CASSILDKNQPQHF

V gene: TRBV13
J gene: TRBJ1-2
CDR3 protein: CASSPAPGQGAVDYGYTF

V gene: TRBV5-1
J gene: TRBJ2-1
CDR3 protein: CASTSTSGRTYNEQFF

V gene: TRBV14
J gene: TRBJ1-5
CDR3 protein: CASSQLRDSPNQPQHF

V gene: TRBV6-6
J gene: TRBJ2-7
CDR3 protein: CASSLQARYEQYF

V gene: TRBV4-1
J gene: TRBJ2-2
CDR3 protein: CASSPEPTGGYAPNTGELFF

V gene: TRBV28
J gene: TRBJ1-5
CDR3 protein: CASSLSQVQPQHF

V gene: TRBV9
J gene: TRBJ1-2
CDR3 protein: CASSVDLGVHGYTF

V gene: TRBV5-4
J gene: TRBJ2-3
CDR3 protein: CASSPRGGGAADTQYF

V gene: TRBV6-6
J gene: TRBJ2-2
CDR3 protein: CASRPRDSGTGELFF

V gene: TRBV18
J gene: TRBJ2-7
CDR3 protein: CASSPDSLSYEQYF

V gene: TRBV5-1
J gene: TRBJ2-1
CDR3 protein: CASSYDRLYNEQFF

V gene: TRBV27
J gene: TRBJ1-1
CDR3 protein: CASSTHGTEAFF

V gene: TRBV10-3
J gene: TRBJ1-1
CDR3 protein: CATSDGRIIMNTEAFF

V gene: TRBV19
J gene: TRBJ2-1
CDR3 protein: CASGAAWGEQFF

V gene: TRBV7-9
J gene: TRBJ2-1
CDR3 protein: CASSLNLPNEQFF

V gene: TRBV7-9
J gene: TRBJ2-2
CDR3 protein: CASSLTSGTNTGELFF

V gene: TRBV11-2
J gene: TRBJ2-1
CDR3 protein: CASSRVAGRSYNEQFF

V gene: TRBV5-1
J gene: TRBJ2-5
CDR3 protein: CASSLRGQETQYF

V gene: TRBV4-3
J gene: TRBJ2-1
CDR3 protein: CASSQGAYNEQFF

V gene: TRBV10-1
J gene: TRBJ2-1
CDR3 protein: CASSAQPGSWGNEQFF

V gene: TRBV18
J gene: TRBJ1-1
CDR3 protein: CASSPPNKGVRTEAFF